The clone carrying this T cell receptor (beta chain) was seen a few times. The antigen remains undetermined. This sample was taken from a study of beta chain features in type 1 diabetes. Overall study context: The patient and healthy donor groups were comparable for age, gender and cell yields. All samples together contributed 100 million to 120 million sorted cells for examination. Overall study findings and caveats: Any HLA effect on TCRB rearrangement was left unresolved by small sub-analyses. When Type 1 diabetes patients were examined, their TCRB CDR3s proved moderately but significantly shorter in all four CD4+ subsets.

Trimming shortened V by 8 bases and J by 2 bases, and 13 bases separated the two germline ends. The germline CDR1 and CDR2 sequences are SGHTA and FQGNSA. The CDR3 has 13 amino acids. TCRB transcripts that were expressed got sequenced, as all of the isolated RNA had been reverse transcribed. Generated by immunoSEQ multiplex PCR, the TCRdb table keeps only in-frame clones and is missing some. Of some 280,000 clones in the sample, 14% are singletons; the top ten hold 0.015% to 0.02%. The TCR originated in a man younger than 40 with type 1 diabetes. Material for sequencing was naive CD4+ T cells from blood. The V gene is TRBV7-2, the J gene TRBJ2-7, with D maybe TRBD2 (6 bases). The CDR3 spells CASGRRGAYEQYF. The CDR3 DNA follows: TGTGCCAGCGGGAGGAGAGGAGCCTACGAGCAGTACTTC.